The entry below describes one T cell receptor beta chain. Its antigen is not known. The protocol was immunoSEQ multiplex PCR, while the TCRdb copy is restricted to in-frame clones and leaves out a portion. The sample carries fewer than 400,000 clones, less than 85% recorded once. This specimen comes from a study of shared clonotypes between healthy human individuals. Looking at the study overall: Donor ages ranged 18 to 49 years: a couple of women, a few men. CD4 naive cells filled three plates per donor, CD4 memory three, CD8 naive two and CD8 memory one. Points from the study as a whole: A handful of donors showed sharing of around 5% of naive CD4 clonotypes.

Germline V lookup: CDR1 WNHNN, CDR2 SYGVQD (reference sequence). There are 13 residues in the CDR3. V dropped 6 bases and J dropped 0 bases, with 8 bases sitting between them. The donors, healthy adults who were HIV-negative, had experienced no recent acute infections or vaccinations. The receptor's source is a man younger than 40 in good health. The sample comprised memory CD4+ T cells sorted from blood. The sample's subset: CD45RA-negative fraction. This sequence joins TRBV10-1 and TRBJ1-1, with D hard to call. The CDR3: CASRRKVNTEAFF. CDR3 bases: TGCGCCAGCAGACGCAAGGTGAACACTGAAGCTTTCTTT.